This T cell receptor (beta chain) was identified during a study of cytomegalovirus exposure and HLA in healthy donors. Study-wide context: HLA-typed donors were the source of approximately 80 million unique TCRs, which an early data release held. Notes on the study in general: For TCR beta chains, V- and J-gene trimming was later linked to a missense DCLRE1C variant.

There are a few counts of this clone. What it binds is unknown. CDR1 and CDR2 (germline): SEHNR, FQNEAQ (reference sequence). CDR3 length: 15 amino acids. J was trimmed by 4 bases and V by 5 bases; bases with no gene match: 4. Researchers ran the PCR with 60 Vbeta and 13 Jbeta primers. Clones were read by immunoSEQ multiplex PCR, and TCRdb kept only the in-frame ones, dropping some. The sample holds about 220,000 clones, roughly 82% seen once. The rearrangement uses TRBV7-9 and TRBJ2-6; 8 positions agree with TRBD1. Sequencing used PBMCs. The sequence derives from a middle-aged man in good health and CMV-seropositive. DNA for the CDR3: TGTGCCAGCAGCCCACAGGGGGTCGGGGCCAACGTCCTGACTTTC. Translating gives CASSPQGVGANVLTF.